The clone carrying this TCR beta chain was recorded only once. The CDR3 extends over 15 amino acids. Between the trimmed V and J ends, which lost 9 bases and 0 bases, there was a span of 12 bases. CDR1 is MNHNS, CDR2 SASEGT, per germline. The data are from a study of cytomegalovirus exposure and HLA in healthy donors. 13 Jbeta primers and 60 Vbeta primers were used for the PCR. Generated by immunoSEQ multiplex PCR, the TCRdb table keeps only in-frame clones and is missing some. The data show roughly 140,000 clones, with under 90% seen just once and roughly 4.7% held by the top ten. The TCR originated in a middle-aged man in good health and CMV-seronegative. Specimen: PBMCs. The chain combines TRBV6-1 with TRBJ1-6, with D possibly being TRBD1 (6 bases). CDR3 in DNA: TGTGCCAGTATTACAGGGAGCTCCTATAATTCACCCCTCCACTTT. Encoded protein: CASITGSSYNSPLHF.